This T cell receptor beta chain is from a study of T cell responses to AZD1222 COVID-19 vaccine. Study background: Second-dose schedules of about 4 or about 12 weeks were combined. Study-level results: Spike-specific TCR breadth and depth were elevated following two AZD1222 doses. Clonal diversity was possibly underestimated; the donors were predominantly white British and more often female. None of the repertoires were sampled until the peak T cell response had passed.

Using immunoSEQ multiplex PCR, the repertoire was profiled, and TCRdb retains in-frame clones only, with some absent. This sample has more than 130,000 clones, with about nine tenths found just once. CDR3 length: 15 residues. Trimming cost V 2 bases and J 8 bases, with 18 bases left between them. Germline V gene data show CDR1 as SNHLY and CDR2 as FYNNEI. In its sample, this clone was seen a few times. What it recognizes is unknown. Sequencing used peripheral blood, obtained on day 0 of AZD1222 vaccination. The chain combines TRBV2 with TRBJ1-2, with D perhaps matching TRBD1 (5 bases). The source is an adult in good health. In DNA, the CDR3 is TGTGCCAGCAGTGAACCCACGACACACTGGGGCGGCTACACCTTC. It yields the protein CASSEPTTHWGGYTF.